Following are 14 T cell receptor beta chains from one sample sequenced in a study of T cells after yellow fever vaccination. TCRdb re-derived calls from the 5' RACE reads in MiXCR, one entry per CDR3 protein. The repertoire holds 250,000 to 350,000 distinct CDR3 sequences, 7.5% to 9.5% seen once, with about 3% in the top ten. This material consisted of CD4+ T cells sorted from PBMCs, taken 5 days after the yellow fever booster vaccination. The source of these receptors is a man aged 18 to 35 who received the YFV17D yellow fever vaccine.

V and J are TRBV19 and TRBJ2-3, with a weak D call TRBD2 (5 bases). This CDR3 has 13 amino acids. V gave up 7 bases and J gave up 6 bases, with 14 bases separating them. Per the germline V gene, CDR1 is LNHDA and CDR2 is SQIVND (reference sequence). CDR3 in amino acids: CASTPEGADTQYF. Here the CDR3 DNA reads TGTGCCAGTACCCCCGAGGGTGCGGATACGCAGTATTTT.

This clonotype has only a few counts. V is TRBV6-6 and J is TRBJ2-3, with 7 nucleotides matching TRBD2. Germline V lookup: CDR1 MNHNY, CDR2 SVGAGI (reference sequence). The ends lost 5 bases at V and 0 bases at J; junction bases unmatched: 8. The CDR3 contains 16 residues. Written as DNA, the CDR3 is TGTGCCAGCAGTGGAAGACTAGCCTATAGCACAGATACGCAGTATTTT. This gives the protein CASSGRLAYSTDTQYF.

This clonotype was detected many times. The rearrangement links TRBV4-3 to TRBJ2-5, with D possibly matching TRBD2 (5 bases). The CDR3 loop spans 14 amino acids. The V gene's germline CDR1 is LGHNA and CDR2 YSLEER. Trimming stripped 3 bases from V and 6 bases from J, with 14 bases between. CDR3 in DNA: TGCGCCAGCAGCCATGCCGGGCTCGGGAAGACCCAGTACTTC. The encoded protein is CASSHAGLGKTQYF.

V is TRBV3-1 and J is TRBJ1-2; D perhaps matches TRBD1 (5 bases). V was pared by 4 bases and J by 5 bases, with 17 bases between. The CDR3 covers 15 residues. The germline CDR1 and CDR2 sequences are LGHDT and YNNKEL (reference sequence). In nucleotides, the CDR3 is TGTGCCAGCAGCCCATCCTCCCAGGGACTATATGGCTACACCTTC. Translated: CASSPSSQGLYGYTF. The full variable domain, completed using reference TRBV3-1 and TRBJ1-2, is DTAVSQTPKYLVTQMGNDKSIKCEQNLGHDTMYWYKQDSKKFLKIMFSYNNKELIINETVPNRFSPKSPDKAHLNLHINSLELGDSAVYFCASSPSSQGLYGYTFGSGTRLTVV.

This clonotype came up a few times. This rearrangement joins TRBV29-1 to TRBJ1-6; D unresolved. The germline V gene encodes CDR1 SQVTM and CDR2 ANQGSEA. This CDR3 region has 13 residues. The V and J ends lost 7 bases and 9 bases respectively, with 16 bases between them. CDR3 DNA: TGCAGCGCCTCTCGTGGGGAGGGTTCACCCCTCCACTTT. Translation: CSASRGEGSPLHF.

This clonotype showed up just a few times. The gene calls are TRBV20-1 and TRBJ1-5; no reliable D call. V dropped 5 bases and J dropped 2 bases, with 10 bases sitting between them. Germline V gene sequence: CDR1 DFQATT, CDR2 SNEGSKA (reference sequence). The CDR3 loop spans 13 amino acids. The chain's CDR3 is CSAVGTGNQPQHF. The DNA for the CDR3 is TGCAGTGCTGTGGGTACTGGCAATCAGCCCCAGCATTTT.

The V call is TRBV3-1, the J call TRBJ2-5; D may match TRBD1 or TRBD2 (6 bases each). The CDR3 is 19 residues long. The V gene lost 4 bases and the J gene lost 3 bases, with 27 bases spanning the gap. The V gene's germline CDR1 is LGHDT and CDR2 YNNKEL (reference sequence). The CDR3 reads CASSPPLQGTGVREETQYF. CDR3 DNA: TGTGCCAGCAGCCCCCCTCTACAGGGTACGGGGGTTAGGGAAGAGACCCAGTACTTC.

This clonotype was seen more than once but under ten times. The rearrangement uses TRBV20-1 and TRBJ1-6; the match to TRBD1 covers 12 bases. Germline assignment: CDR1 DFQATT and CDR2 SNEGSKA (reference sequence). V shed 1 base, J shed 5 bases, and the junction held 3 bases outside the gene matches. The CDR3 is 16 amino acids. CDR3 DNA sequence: TGCAGTGCTAGAGTGGGGACAGGGGGCGATAATTCACCCCTCCACTTT. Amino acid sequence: CSARVGTGGDNSPLHF.

CDR3 residues: CASSSGLNSPLHF. Here the CDR3 DNA reads TGTGCCAGCAGCTCGGGCCTTAATTCACCCCTCCACTTT. V and J are TRBV7-2 and TRBJ1-6; unclear D gene. Trimming took off 4 bases at V and 6 bases at J, with 7 bases between the two ends. The CDR3 runs 13 residues. Germline-derived CDR1 and CDR2 are SGHTA and FQGNSA.

In DNA form, the CDR3 reads TGTGCCAGCAGCTTATATCAGGGGGTAGGCGAAGCTTTCTTT. This sequence encodes CASSLYQGVGEAFF. The chain couples TRBV11-2 to TRBJ1-1; 7 bases match TRBD1. Germline CDR1 SGHAT, CDR2 FQNNGV. Trimming cost V 2 bases and J 8 bases; bases outside gene matches: 8. The CDR3 has 14 amino acids.

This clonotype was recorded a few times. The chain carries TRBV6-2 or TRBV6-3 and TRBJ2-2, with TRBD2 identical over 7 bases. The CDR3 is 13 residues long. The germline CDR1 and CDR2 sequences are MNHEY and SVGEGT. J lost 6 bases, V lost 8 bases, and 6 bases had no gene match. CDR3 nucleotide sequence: TGTGCCAGCGGAAAGACTAGCCCCGGGGAGCTGTTTTTT. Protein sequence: CASGKTSPGELFF.

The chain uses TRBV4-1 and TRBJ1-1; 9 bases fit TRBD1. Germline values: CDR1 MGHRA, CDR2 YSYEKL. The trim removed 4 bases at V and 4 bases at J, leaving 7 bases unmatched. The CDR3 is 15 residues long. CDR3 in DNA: TGCGCCAGCAGCCCAACGGGGACAGGGACCACTGAAGCTTTCTTT. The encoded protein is CASSPTGTGTTEAFF.

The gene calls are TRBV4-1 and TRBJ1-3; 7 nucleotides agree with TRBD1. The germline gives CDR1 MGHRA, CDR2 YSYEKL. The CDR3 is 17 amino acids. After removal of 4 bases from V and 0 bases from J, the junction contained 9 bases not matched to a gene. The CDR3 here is CASSRQPGQSSGNTIYF. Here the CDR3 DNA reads TGCGCCAGCAGCCGCCAACCGGGACAGTCCTCTGGAAACACCATATATTTT.

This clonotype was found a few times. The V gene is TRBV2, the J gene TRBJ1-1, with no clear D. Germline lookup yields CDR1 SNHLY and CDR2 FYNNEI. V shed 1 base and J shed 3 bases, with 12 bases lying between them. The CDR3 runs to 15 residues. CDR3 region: CASSEESQHYTEAFF. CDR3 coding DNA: TGTGCCAGCAGTGAAGAGAGCCAGCACTACACTGAAGCTTTCTTT.